Below, 6 T cell receptor beta chains from the same sample are listed, as sequenced in a study of metastatic and nonmetastatic thyroid tumors. Ahead of thyroid surgery, no patient had received treatment of any kind. MiXCR re-clonotyped the PCR reads for TCRdb. This table has roughly 6,000 clones, roughly 30% appearing once. Sequencing was done on a sample of tumor tissue. The receptors shown here come from a female donor with papillary thyroid cancer or a benign thyroid nodule (not recorded which). Some clones in this sample may be carry-over from other donors' samples.

Concerning this clone itself: One end of the junction varies from germline; a read error may be responsible. The chain links TRBV29-1 to TRBJ2-7; weak D call: TRBD1 (6 bases). This CDR3 has 16 residues. CDR1 and CDR2 from the germline V gene are SQVTM and ANQGSEA. As DNA, the CDR3 is TGCAGCGTTTCGGGCCGCCGGTACAGGGCTAACTACGAGCATTACTTC. As protein: CSVSGRRYRANYEHYF.

The chain uses TRBV6-6 and TRBJ1-2; the D is unclear. V was cut by 2 bases and J by 5 bases, with 12 bases left in between. The CDR3 sequence is 14 residues long. CDR1 is MNHNY, CDR2 SVGAGI, per germline (reference sequence). The CDR3 is CASSYRTESYGYTF. The CDR3 bases are TGTGCCAGCAGTTACCGGACGGAGTCGTATGGCTACACCTTC.

The chain combines TRBV20-1 with TRBJ1-2, with a weak D call TRBD1 (5 bases). Trimming removed 0 bases at V and 3 bases at J, with 17 bases between. The CDR3 runs 16 residues. CDR1 and CDR2 from the germline V gene are DFQATT and SNEGSKA (reference sequence). CDR3 protein: CSARDKVKGTHYGYTF. The DNA for the CDR3 is TGCAGTGCTAGAGACAAGGTGAAGGGGACTCACTATGGCTACACCTTC.

The chain is built from TRBV6-6 and TRBJ2-7; no reliable D call. CDR3 length equals 13 residues. V lost 2 bases and J 2 bases, leaving 7 bases between the germline ends. Germline values: CDR1 MNHNY, CDR2 SVGAGI (reference sequence). The CDR3 spells CASSYGRTYEQYF. The CDR3 nucleotides read TGTGCCAGCAGTTACGGCAGAACCTACGAGCAGTACTTC.

This clone was found a few times. V is TRBV4-1 and J is TRBJ2-7; TRBD2 agrees at 11 bases. The junction had 1 base not matched to a gene; V was cut back by 3 bases and J by 3 bases. Germline V gene sequence: CDR1 MGHRA, CDR2 YSYEKL. The CDR3 loop spans 14 amino acids. The chain's CDR3 is CASSQGLAVYEQYF. In DNA form, the CDR3 reads TGCGCCAGCAGCCAGGGACTAGCGGTCTACGAGCAGTACTTC.

This clone was recorded at least ten times. This chain joins TRBV3-1 and TRBJ1-5; D is undetermined. CDR1 and CDR2 from the germline V gene are LGHDT and YNNKEL (reference sequence). CDR3 length: 15 residues. V dropped 1 base and J dropped 8 bases, with 15 bases sitting between them. CDR3 residues: CASSQAATREEPQHF. The DNA for the CDR3 is TGTGCCAGCAGCCAAGCGGCCACTCGAGAGGAGCCCCAGCATTTT.